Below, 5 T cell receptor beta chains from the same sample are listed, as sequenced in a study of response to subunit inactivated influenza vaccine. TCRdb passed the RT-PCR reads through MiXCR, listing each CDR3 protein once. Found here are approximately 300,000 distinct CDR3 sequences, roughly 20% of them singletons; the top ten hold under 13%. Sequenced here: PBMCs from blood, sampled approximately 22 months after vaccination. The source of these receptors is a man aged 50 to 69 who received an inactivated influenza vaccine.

The DNA of the CDR3 is TGTGCCAGCGGGCCTCTAATCTACGAGCAGTACTTC. This translates into CASGPLIYEQYF. The V gene is TRBV2, the J gene TRBJ2-7; unclear D gene. CDR1 is SNHLY and CDR2 is FYNNEI in the germline V gene. CDR3 length: 12 amino acids. The germline V and J ends were trimmed by 8 bases and 3 bases, with 11 bases remaining between them. Filled out from reference TRBV2 and TRBJ2-7, the complete variable domain reads EPEVTQTPSHQVTQMGQEVILRCVPISNHLYFYWYRQILGQKVEFLVSFYNNEISEKSEIFDDQFSVERPDGSNFTLKIRSTKLEDSAMYFCASGPLIYEQYFGPGTRLTVT.

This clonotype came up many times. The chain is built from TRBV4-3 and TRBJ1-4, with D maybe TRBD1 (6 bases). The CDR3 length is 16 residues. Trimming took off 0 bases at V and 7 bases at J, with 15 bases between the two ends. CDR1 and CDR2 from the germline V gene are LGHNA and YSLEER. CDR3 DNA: TGCGCCAGCAGCCAAGATGGAGGGGGATCATTTGAAAAACTGTTTTTT. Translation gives CASSQDGGGSFEKLFF.

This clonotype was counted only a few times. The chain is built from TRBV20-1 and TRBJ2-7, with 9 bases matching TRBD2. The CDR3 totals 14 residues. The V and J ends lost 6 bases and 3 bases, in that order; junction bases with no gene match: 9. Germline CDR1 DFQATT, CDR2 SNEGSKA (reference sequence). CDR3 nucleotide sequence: TGCAGTGCCGGTTCTGGTAGCGGGAGCTACGAGCAGTACTTC. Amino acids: CSAGSGSGSYEQYF.

The chain's CDR3 is CASSQTGTSPYEQYF. CDR3 in DNA: TGTGCCAGCAGCCAGACCGGGACTAGTCCCTACGAGCAGTACTTC. V is TRBV4-2 and J is TRBJ2-7; 8 bases agree with TRBD2. Germline V lookup: CDR1 LGHNA, CDR2 YNFKEQ. The CDR3 is made up of 15 amino acids. V lost 3 bases and J lost 2; bases outside the gene matches: 6.

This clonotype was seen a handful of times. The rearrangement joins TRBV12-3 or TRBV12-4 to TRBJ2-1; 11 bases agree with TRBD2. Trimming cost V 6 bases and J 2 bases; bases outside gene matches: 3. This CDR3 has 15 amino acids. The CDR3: CASRQTSGAYNEQFF. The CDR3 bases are TGTGCCAGCAGGCAGACTAGCGGGGCCTACAATGAGCAGTTCTTC.